This TCR beta chain was identified during a study of identifying expanded T cells in peripheral blood. Study results and limitations: Technical replicates showed about 1.1 changed clones; two weeks about 16.4; four weeks 19. Variance in clone template counts between roughly 2-week samples significantly increased with total template count across all healthy donors.

As regards this clone: What it binds is unknown.

Data came from immunoSEQ multiplex PCR; TCRdb stores just in-frame clones and leaves some out. This table has approximately 100,000 clones, 87% appearing once. Healthy donors had no documented immune events, such as infections, while sampled. The receptor was derived from a person between 18 and 75 years old in good health. Sequencing was performed on blood.

This chain's CDR3 is CASSYPGVEKTQYF. The DNA for the CDR3 is TGTGCCAGCAGCTACCCCGGGGTAGAGAAGACCCAGTACTTC. This chain connects TRBV7-9 to TRBJ2-5, with D perhaps matching TRBD2 (5 bases). Germline CDR1 is SEHNR and CDR2 is FQNEAQ (reference sequence). The CDR3 extends over 14 amino acids. V was pared by 4 bases and J by 6 bases, with 15 bases between.